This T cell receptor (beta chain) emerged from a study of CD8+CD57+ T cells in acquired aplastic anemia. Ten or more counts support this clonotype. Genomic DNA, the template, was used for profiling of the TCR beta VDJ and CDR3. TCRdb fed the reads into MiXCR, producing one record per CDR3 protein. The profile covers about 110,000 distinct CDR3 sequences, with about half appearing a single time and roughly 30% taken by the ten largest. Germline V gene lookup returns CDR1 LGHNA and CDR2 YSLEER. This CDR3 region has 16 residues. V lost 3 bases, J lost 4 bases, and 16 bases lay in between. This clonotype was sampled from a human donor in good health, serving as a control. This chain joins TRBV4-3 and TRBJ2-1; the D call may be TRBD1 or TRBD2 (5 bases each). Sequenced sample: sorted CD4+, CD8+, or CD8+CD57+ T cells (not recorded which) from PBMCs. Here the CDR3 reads CASSHSVGGRYNEQFF. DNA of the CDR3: TGCGCCAGCAGCCACTCCGTTGGGGGAAGATACAATGAGCAGTTCTTC.